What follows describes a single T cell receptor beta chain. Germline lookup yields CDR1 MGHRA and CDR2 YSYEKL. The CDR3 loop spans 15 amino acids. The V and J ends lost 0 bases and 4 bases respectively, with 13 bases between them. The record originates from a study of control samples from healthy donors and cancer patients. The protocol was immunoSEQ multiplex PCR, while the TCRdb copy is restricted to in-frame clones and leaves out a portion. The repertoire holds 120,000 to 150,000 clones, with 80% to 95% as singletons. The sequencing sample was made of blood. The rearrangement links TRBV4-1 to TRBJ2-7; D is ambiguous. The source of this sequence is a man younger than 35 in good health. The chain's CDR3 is CASSQEPRREYEQYF. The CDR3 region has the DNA TGCGCCAGCAGCCAAGAACCGAGGAGAGAGTACGAGCAGTACTTC.